This entry is about one T cell receptor (beta chain). Its target is unknown. CDR1 and CDR2 (germline): SNHLY, FYNNEI. This CDR3 has 14 residues. V shed 7 bases and J 7 bases; nucleotides not matched to a gene: 5. Separation from the roughly 670-subject first cohort characterized the roughly 130-subject validation cohort, to which the donors belonged. The method was immunoSEQ multiplex PCR; TCRdb's version includes in-frame clones alone and lacks a portion of them. The sample contains about 330,000 clones, 86% of which appear only once. This specimen comes from a study of cytomegalovirus exposure and HLA in healthy donors. Study conclusions and caveats: Published work reported that the classifier diagnosed cytomegalovirus status with high specificity and sensitivity.

The receptor's source is a woman under 30 in good health and CMV-seronegative. The sequenced material came from PBMCs. The chain carries TRBV2 and TRBJ1-3; 12 bases match TRBD1. The CDR3 loop is CASNLGTGGNTIYF. Here the CDR3 DNA reads TGTGCCAGCAATTTGGGGACAGGGGGCAACACCATATATTTT.